The present T cell receptor beta chain was sequenced within a study of blood T cell repertoires in COVID-19. Germline V gene sequence: CDR1 MNHEY, CDR2 SVGEGT. This CDR3 is built from 13 residues. V lost 4 bases to trimming and J lost 3 bases, with 10 bases between them. Only in-frame clones appear in the TCRdb table, and some are missing; sequencing was by immunoSEQ multiplex PCR. The sample has about 120,000 clones; 81% are singletons. The chain has TRBV6-2 or TRBV6-3 and TRBJ2-7; maybe TRBD1 (6 bases). Sequenced material: peripheral blood. The TCR originated in a young man with COVID-19, enrolled during active disease. CDR3 sequence: CASSFHRDYEQYF. The CDR3 DNA is TGTGCCAGCAGTTTTCACAGGGACTACGAGCAGTACTTC.